This TCR beta chain was recorded in a study of T cell responses to AZD1222 COVID-19 vaccine. Repertoires were generated with immunoSEQ multiplex PCR, while TCRdb's copy carries only in-frame clones and drops some. This table has 95,000 to 150,000 clones, roughly 84% appearing once. Per germline, CDR1 SGHTS and CDR2 YDEGEE. This CDR3 is 15 amino acids long. With 0 bases removed from V and 2 bases from J, the gap between germline ends came to 12 bases. This chain joins TRBV5-8 and TRBJ2-7, with a tentative D call TRBD2 (6 bases). Specimen: peripheral blood, collected on day 0 of AZD1222 vaccination. The origin of this receptor is an adult in good health. CDR3 sequence: CASSLDGGRAYEQYF. CDR3 DNA: TGTGCCAGCAGCTTGGACGGGGGACGTGCCTACGAGCAGTACTTC.